The clone carrying this T cell receptor (beta chain) was recorded a few times. This specimen belongs to a study of Ad26.COV2.S vaccination and SARS-CoV-2 variants. Study background: Administration of Ad26.COV2.S was intramuscular, either once or twice 56 days apart.

Specified treatment: some 20 received Ad26.COV2.S at low or high dose, single or two shots; five or six received placebo; per-sample allocation not given. The study sampled participants on day 63 after the first vaccine or placebo injection. SARS-CoV-2 spike from the Wuhan strain was encoded by the vaccine, an Ad26 vector. The CDR3 extends over 12 amino acids. Trimming left V 2 bases short and J 5 bases short, with 6 bases between. Germline lookup yields CDR1 MGHDK and CDR2 SYGVNS. This table comes from immunoSEQ multiplex PCR, and its TCRdb copy is limited to in-frame clones, with some not included. The sample shows over 350,000 clones, around nine tenths of them seen only once.

This receptor was obtained from a person aged 18 to 59 who received the Ad26.COV2.S COVID-19 vaccine or a placebo. The gene calls are TRBV25-1 and TRBJ1-1, with a weak D call TRBD1 (5 bases). The sequencing here drew on peripheral blood, taken in a trial of Ad26.COV2.S vaccine versus placebo. Here the CDR3 DNA reads TGTGCCAGCAGTGAAGCAGGGACTGAAGCTTTCTTT. It specifies CASSEAGTEAFF.